This T cell receptor (beta chain) was sequenced for a study of T-cell memory formation after mild COVID-19. This clonotype was seen more than once but under ten times. The CDR3 sequence is 13 residues long. The ends were cut back, 4 bases at V and 5 bases at J, with 12 bases in the middle. The germline V gene encodes CDR1 LGHDT and CDR2 YNNKEL (reference sequence). TCRdb reanalysed the 5' RACE reads using MiXCR and keeps one entry per CDR3 protein. This sample has 200,000 to 300,000 distinct CDR3 sequences, with 15% found just once. The chain is built from TRBV3-1 and TRBJ2-7; D possibly corresponds to TRBD1 (5 bases). The source of this sequence is an adult woman who had mild COVID-19 (a few samples of this study predate the infection). Cell type and time point are not known. Sequenced material: PBMCs or a T cell subset sorted from them (not recorded which). CDR3 DNA: TGTGCCAGCAGCCTCCATGGCAGGGACGAGCAGTACTTC. Encoded protein: CASSLHGRDEQYF.